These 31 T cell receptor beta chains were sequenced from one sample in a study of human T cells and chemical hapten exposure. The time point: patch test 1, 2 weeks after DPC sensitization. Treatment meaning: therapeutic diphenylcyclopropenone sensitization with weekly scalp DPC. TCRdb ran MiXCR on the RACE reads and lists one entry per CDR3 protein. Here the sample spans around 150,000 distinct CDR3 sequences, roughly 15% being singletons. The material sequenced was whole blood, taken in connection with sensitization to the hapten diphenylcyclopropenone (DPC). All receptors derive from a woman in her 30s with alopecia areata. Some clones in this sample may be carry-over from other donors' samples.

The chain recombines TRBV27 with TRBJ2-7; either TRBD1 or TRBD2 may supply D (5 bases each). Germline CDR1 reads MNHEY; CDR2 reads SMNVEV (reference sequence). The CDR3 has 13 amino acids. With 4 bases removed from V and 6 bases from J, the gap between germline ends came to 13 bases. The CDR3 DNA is TGTGCCAGCAGTTACAGACCCGGGGCCGAGCAGTACTTC. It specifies CASSYRPGAEQYF.

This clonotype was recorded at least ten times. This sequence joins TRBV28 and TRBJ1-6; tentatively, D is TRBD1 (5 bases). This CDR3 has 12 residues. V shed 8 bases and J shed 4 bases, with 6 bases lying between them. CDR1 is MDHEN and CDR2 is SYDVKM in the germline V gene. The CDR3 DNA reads TGTGCCAGCGGGGGTTATAATTCACCCCTCCACTTT. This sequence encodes CASGGYNSPLHF.

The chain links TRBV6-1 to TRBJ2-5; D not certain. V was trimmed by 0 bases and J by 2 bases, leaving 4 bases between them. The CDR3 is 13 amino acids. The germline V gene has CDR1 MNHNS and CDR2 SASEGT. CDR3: CASSEAGQETQYF. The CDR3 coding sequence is TGTGCCAGCAGTGAAGCAGGTCAAGAGACCCAGTACTTC.

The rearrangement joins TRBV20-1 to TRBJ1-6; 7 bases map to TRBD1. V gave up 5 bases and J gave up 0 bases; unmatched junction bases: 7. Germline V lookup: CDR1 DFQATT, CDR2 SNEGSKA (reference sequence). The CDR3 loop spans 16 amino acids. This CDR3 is CSAPGQSSSYNSPLHF. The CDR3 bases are TGCAGTGCTCCGGGACAGTCGAGCTCCTATAATTCACCCCTCCACTTT.

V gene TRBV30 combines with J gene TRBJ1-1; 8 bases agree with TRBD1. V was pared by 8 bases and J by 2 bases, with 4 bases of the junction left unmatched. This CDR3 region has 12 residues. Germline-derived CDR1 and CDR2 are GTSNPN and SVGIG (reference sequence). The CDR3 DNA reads TGTGCCGGGGACAGGATTAACACTGAAGCTTTCTTT. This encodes CAGDRINTEAFF.

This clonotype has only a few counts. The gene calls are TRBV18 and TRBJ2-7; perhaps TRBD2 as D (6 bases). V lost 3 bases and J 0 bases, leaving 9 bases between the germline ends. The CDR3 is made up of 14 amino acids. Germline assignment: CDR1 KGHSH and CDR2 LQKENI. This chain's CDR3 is CASSPALASYEQYF. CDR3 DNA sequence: TGTGCCAGCTCACCGGCACTAGCCTCCTACGAGCAGTACTTC.

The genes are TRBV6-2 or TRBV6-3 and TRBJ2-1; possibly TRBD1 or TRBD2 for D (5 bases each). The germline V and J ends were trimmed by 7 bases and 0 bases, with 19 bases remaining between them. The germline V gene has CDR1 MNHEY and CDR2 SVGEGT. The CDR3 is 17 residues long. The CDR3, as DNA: TGTGCCAGCACCGGGGCCAAGGGGAAGAGCTCCTACAATGAGCAGTTCTTC. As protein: CASTGAKGKSSYNEQFF.

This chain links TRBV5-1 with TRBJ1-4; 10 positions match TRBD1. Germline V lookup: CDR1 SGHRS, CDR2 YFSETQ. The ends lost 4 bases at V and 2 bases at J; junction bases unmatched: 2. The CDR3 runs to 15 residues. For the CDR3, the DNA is TGCGCCAGCAGCGTGGGACAGGGGACTAATGAAAAACTGTTTTTT. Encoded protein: CASSVGQGTNEKLFF.

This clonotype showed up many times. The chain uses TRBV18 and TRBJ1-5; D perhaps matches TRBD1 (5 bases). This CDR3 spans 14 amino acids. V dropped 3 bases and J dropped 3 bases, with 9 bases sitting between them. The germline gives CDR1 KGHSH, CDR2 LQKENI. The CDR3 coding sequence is TGTGCCAGCTCACCCGCGGGGCACAATCAGCCCCAGCATTTT. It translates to CASSPAGHNQPQHF.

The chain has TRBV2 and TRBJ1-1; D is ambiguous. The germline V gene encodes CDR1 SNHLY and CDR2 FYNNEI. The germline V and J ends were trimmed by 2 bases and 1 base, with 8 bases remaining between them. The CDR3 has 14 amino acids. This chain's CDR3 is CASSEWEQNTEAFF. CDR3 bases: TGTGCCAGCAGTGAATGGGAACAGAACACTGAAGCTTTCTTT.

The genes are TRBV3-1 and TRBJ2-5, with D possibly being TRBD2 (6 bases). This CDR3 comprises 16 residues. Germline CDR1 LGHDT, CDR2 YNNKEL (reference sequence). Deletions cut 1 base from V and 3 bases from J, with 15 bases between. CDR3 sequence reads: CASSQGGGGVKETQYF. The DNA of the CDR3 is TGTGCCAGCAGCCAAGGAGGTGGCGGGGTAAAAGAGACCCAGTACTTC.

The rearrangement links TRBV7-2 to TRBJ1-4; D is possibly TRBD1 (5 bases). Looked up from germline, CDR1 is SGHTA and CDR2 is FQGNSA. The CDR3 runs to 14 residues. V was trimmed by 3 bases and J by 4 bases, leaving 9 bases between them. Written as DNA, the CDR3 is TGTGCCAGCAGCTTTCAGGGAAATAATGAAAAACTGTTTTTT. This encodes CASSFQGNNEKLFF.

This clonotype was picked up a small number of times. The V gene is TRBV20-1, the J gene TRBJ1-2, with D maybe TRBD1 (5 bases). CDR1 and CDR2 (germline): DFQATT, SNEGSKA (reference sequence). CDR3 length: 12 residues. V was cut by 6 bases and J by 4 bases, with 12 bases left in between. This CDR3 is CSASPGFYGYTF. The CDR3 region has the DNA TGCAGTGCATCACCAGGGTTCTATGGCTACACCTTC.

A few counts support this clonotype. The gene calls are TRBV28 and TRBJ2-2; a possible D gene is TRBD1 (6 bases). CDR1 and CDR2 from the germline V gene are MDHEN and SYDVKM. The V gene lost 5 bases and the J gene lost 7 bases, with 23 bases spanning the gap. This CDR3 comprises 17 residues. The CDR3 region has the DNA TGTGCCAGCAGTCCCCATAAAGGGCAGGGGTTAGACGGGGAGCTGTTTTTT. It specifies CASSPHKGQGLDGELFF.

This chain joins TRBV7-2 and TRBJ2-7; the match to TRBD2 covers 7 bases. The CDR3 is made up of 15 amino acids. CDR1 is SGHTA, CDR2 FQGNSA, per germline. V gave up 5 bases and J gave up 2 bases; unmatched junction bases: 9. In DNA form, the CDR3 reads TGTGCCAGCAGCGCCATAGCGGGCGACGCCTACGAGCAGTACTTC. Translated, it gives CASSAIAGDAYEQYF.

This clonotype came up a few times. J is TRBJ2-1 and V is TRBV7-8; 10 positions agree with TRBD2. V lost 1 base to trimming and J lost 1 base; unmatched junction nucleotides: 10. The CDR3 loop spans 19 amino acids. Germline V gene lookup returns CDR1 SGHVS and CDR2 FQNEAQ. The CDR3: CASSLVASGGGVSYNEQFF. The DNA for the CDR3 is TGTGCCAGCAGCTTAGTTGCTAGCGGGGGCGGTGTGTCCTACAATGAGCAGTTCTTC.

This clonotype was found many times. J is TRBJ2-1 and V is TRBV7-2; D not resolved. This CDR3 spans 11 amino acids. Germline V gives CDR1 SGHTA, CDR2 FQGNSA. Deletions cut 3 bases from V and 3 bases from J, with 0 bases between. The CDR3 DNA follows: TGTGCCAGCAGCTTCTACAATGAGCAGTTCTTC. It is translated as CASSFYNEQFF.

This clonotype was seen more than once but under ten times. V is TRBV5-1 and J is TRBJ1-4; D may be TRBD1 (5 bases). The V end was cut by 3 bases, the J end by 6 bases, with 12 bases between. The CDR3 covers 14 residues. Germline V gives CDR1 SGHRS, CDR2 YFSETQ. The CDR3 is CASSSGRADEKLFF. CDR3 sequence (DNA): TGCGCCAGCAGCTCGGGCAGGGCGGATGAAAAACTGTTTTTT.

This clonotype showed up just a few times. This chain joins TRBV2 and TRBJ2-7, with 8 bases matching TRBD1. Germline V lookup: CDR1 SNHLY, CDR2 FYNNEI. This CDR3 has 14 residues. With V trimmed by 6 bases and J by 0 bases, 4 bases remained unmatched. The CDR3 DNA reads TGTGCCAGCAGGGACAGGGTGAGCTCCTACGAGCAGTACTTC. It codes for CASRDRVSSYEQYF.

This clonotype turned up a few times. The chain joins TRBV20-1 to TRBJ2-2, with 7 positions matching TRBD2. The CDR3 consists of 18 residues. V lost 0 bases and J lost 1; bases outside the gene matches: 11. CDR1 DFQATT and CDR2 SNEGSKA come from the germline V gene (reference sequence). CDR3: CSAREFGRAGLNTGELFF. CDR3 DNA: TGCAGTGCTAGAGAATTCGGTCGAGCGGGACTGAACACCGGGGAGCTGTTTTTT.

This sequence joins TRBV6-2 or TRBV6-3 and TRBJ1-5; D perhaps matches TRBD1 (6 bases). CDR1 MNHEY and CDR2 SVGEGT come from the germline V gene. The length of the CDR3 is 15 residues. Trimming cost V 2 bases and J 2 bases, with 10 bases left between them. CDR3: CASSYTGGGNQPQHF. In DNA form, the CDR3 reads TGTGCCAGCAGTTACACCGGGGGCGGCAATCAGCCCCAGCATTTT.

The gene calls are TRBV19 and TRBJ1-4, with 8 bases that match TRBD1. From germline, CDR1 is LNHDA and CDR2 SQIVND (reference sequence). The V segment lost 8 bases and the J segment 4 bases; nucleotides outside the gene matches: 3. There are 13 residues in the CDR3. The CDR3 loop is CASGDRSNEKLFF. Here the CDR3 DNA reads TGTGCCAGTGGGGACAGGAGTAATGAAAAACTGTTTTTT.

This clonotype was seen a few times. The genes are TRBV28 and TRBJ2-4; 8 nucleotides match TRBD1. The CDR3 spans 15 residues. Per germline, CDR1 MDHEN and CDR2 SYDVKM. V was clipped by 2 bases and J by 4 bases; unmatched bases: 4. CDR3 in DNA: TGTGCCAGCAGTTTACCTGGGACAGGTAAAAACATTCAGTACTTC. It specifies CASSLPGTGKNIQYF.

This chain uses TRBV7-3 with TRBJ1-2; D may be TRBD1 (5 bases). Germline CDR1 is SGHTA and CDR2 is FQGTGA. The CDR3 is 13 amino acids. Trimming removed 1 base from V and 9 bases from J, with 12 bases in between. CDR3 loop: CASSLRQHTSYTF. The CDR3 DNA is TGTGCCAGCAGCTTAAGACAGCATACGAGCTACACCTTC.

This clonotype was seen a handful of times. In nucleotides, the CDR3 is TGCGCCAGCAGCTTCGGTGACCGGGATTTCCCAAGGCAGTACTTC. Its translation is CASSFGDRDFPRQYF. V and J are TRBV5-1 and TRBJ2-7, with TRBD2 as a possible D gene (5 bases). Between the trimmed V and J ends, which lost 2 bases and 9 bases, there was a span of 21 bases. Germline CDR1 reads SGHRS; CDR2 reads YFSETQ. CDR3 length equals 15 residues.

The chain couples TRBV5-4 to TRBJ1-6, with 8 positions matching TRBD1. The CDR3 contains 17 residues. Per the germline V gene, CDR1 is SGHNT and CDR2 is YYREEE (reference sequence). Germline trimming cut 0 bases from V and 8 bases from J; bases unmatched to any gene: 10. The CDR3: CASSLGDRNIRDSPLHF. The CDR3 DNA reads TGTGCCAGCAGCTTGGGGGACAGGAATATAAGGGATTCACCCCTCCACTTT.

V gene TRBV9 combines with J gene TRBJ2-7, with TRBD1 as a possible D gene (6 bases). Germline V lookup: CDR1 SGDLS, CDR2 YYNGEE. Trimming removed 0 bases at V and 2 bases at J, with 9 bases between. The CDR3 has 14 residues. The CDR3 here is CASSVGTATYEQYF. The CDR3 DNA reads TGTGCCAGCAGCGTAGGGACAGCCACCTACGAGCAGTACTTC.

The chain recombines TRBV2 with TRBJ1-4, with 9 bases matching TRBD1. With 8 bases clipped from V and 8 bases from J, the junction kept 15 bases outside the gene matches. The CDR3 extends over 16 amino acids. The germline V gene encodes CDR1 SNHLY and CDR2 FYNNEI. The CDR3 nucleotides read TGTGCCAGCTCAACGGGCCTAACAGGGGGCAACGAAAAACTGTTTTTT. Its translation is CASSTGLTGGNEKLFF.

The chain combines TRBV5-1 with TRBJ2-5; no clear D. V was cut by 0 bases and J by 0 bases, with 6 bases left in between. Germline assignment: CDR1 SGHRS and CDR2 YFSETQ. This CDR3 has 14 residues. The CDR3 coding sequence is TGCGCCAGCAGCTTGGCGTTATACCAAGAGACCCAGTACTTC. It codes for CASSLALYQETQYF.

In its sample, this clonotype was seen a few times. The CDR3 region is CASSFGQVLSITGELFF. DNA of the CDR3: TGCGCCAGCAGCTTCGGACAGGTTCTCTCAATCACCGGGGAGCTGTTTTTT. The V gene is TRBV5-1, the J gene TRBJ2-2; 7 bases align to TRBD1. CDR1 and CDR2 from the germline V gene are SGHRS and YFSETQ. J lost 4 bases, V lost 2 bases, and 11 bases had no gene match. This CDR3 is built from 17 residues.

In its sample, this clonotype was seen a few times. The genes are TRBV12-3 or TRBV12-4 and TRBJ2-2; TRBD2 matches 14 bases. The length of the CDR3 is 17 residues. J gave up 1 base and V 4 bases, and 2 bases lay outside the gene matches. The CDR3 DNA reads TGTGCCAGCAGTTGGACTAGCGGGGGGAGGAACACCGGGGAGCTGTTTTTT. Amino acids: CASSWTSGGRNTGELFF.